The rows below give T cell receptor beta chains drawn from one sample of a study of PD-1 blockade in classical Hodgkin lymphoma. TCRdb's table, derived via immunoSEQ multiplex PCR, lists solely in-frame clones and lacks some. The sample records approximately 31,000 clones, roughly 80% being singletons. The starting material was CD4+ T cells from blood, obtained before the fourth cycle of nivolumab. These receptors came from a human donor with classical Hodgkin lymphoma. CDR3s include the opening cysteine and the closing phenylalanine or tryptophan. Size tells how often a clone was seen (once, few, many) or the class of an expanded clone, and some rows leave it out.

CASSFQRDIIGSFDQPQHF TRBV27 few TRBJ1-5
CASSLVGRTGELFF TRBV5-5 few TRBJ2-2
CAWSFGGWDEAFF TRBV30 . TRBJ1-1
CASVLYGEWVGYTF TRBV7-2 few TRBJ1-2
CASRASGESKSGNTIYF TRBV2 . TRBJ1-3
CAWSVLWGSTQHF TRBV30 . TRBJ1-5
CASSIRRGRQETQYF TRBV19 . TRBJ2-5
CASSPTGGRFETQYF TRBV6-5 . TRBJ2-5
CASSQERYSNQPQHF TRBV4-2 . TRBJ1-5
CASSSVHEVHEQYF TRBV7-6 . TRBJ2-7
CASGLLTGSYEQYF TRBV27 . TRBJ2-7
CASSLEVSPLGYTF TRBV7-9 . TRBJ1-2
CSARDRQPLHF TRBV20-1 few TRBJ1-6
CASSPAGPGSNQPQHF TRBV18 . TRBJ1-5
CASSTRDDGELFF TRBV19 . TRBJ2-2
CASSQRSPDTQYF TRBV4-2 once TRBJ2-3
CASSFPVDQNQPQHF TRBV28 . TRBJ1-5
CASSQAGPDIYGYTF TRBV14 . TRBJ1-2
CATKKPGSYQPDTQYF TRBV15 . TRBJ2-3
CASIRDGEAFF TRBV2 . TRBJ1-1
CASSSTGVGYGYTF TRBV5-1 . TRBJ1-2
CASSYFATNEKLFF TRBV6-5 . TRBJ1-4
CASSPFPGSYNSPLHF TRBV18 . TRBJ1-6
CASRRTGGTQYF TRBV5-1 . TRBJ2-5
CASSFIRTSDTQYF TRBV2 . TRBJ2-3
CASSQDISGGASYNEQFF TRBV4-3 once TRBJ2-1
CAWSPDQLNGYTF TRBV30 few TRBJ1-2
CASTTGWDNEQFF TRBV2 . TRBJ2-1
CASSQDPGQGPYNEQFF TRBV4-3 . TRBJ2-1
CASSFPSGVTDTQYF TRBV5-1 . TRBJ2-3
CASSEGQLSYNEQFF TRBV5-4 . TRBJ2-1
CASSLDPPTYTSSGANVLTF TRBV27 . TRBJ2-6